This entry concerns a single TCR beta chain. Its antigen is unidentified. ViraFEST assay sequencing came after antigen-specific CD4+ T cells were expanded with viral peptide pools. It was after approximately 11 days of culture that CD4+ T cells were isolated. BNT162b2 vaccine or mRNA-1273 vaccine was given to participants in two doses. Both day 3 and day 7 saw half the medium replaced with IL-2 medium. The sample belongs to a study of vaccination effects on CD4 cells after COVID-19. Some clones are missing from TCRdb's copy, which holds only in-frame ones; the method was immunoSEQ multiplex PCR. The sample lists 15,000 or so clones, about 76% occurring once. The CDR3 runs to 18 residues. V gave up 1 base and J gave up 0 bases, with 13 bases separating them. Germline V gene sequence: CDR1 LNHNV, CDR2 YYDKDF (reference sequence).

The gene calls are TRBV15 and TRBJ1-6, with D perhaps matching TRBD1 (5 bases). The sequencing here drew on CD4+ T cells from PBMCs cultured with HCoV-NL63 spike peptides, taken after COVID-19 vaccination. This TCR derives from a human donor who received a COVID-19 vaccine. CDR3 nucleotide sequence: TGTGCCACCAGCAGAGGACAGTACTCGAGCTCCTATAATTCACCCCTCCACTTT. It encodes CATSRGQYSSSYNSPLHF.